This T cell receptor (beta chain) originates from a study of cytomegalovirus exposure and HLA in healthy donors. The CDR3 is made up of 15 amino acids. The primer mix had 60 Vbeta and 13 Jbeta primers. The data were produced by immunoSEQ multiplex PCR, yet TCRdb's version contains in-frame clones alone and is incomplete. The sample has nearly 200,000 clones, 80% to 90% seen once. J is TRBJ2-7 and V is TRBV21-1; the D call of TRBD1 is as the table states it, not checked on the DNA. TRBV21-1 is a listed pseudogene. The clonotype was recovered from a man aged 30 to 39 in good health and CMV-seronegative. Sample: PBMCs. The CDR3 spells CASSRKDSPHYEQYF. CDR3 coding DNA: TGTGCCAGCAGCCGGAAGGACAGCCCTCACTACGAGCAGTACTTC.